A selection of T cell receptor beta chains follows, all from one sample in a study of T cell responses to AZD1222 COVID-19 vaccine. Repertoires were generated with immunoSEQ multiplex PCR, while TCRdb's copy carries only in-frame clones and drops some. This table has nearly 110,000 clones, about nine tenths appearing once. This material consisted of peripheral blood, taken 28 days after the second AZD1222 dose. All receptors derive from an adult who received the AZD1222 COVID-19 vaccine. CDR3s include the opening cysteine and the closing phenylalanine or tryptophan. D genes are given only for firm matches. Rows give clone size only sometimes, using once, few, many, or a class for an expanded clone.

D,size,V,J,CDR3,DNA
TRBD1,.,TRBV19,TRBJ1-2,CASSSGQGIYGYTF,TGTGCCAGTAGTTCCGGACAGGGAATTTATGGCTACACCTTC
TRBD1,.,TRBV28,TRBJ2-5,CASRTGPQETQYF,TGTGCCAGCCGGACAGGCCCGCAAGAGACCCAGTACTTC
.,.,TRBV5-1,TRBJ1-2,CASSLNRGEERGYTF,TGCGCCAGCAGCCTCAACCGTGGGGAGGAAAGGGGCTACACCTTC
.,few,TRBV7-9,TRBJ1-1,CASSSRGGTEAFF,TGTGCCAGCAGCTCCCGGGGGGGCACTGAAGCTTTCTTT
.,.,TRBV7-2,TRBJ2-5,CASSQGLRETQYF,TGTGCCAGCAGTCAAGGGCTCCGAGAGACCCAGTACTTC
.,.,TRBV19,TRBJ2-3,CASSFTRKDTQYF,TGTGCCAGTAGTTTTACTAGAAAAGATACGCAGTATTTT
.,.,TRBV9,TRBJ1-1,CASSRGRVPNTEAFF,TGTGCCAGCAGCAGGGGGAGGGTACCTAACACTGAAGCTTTCTTT
.,.,TRBV28,TRBJ2-2,CASIPIRVGTGELFF,TGTGCCAGCATCCCGATAAGGGTAGGAACCGGGGAGCTGTTTTTT
TRBD1,.,TRBV4-1,TRBJ1-5,CASSQGRTGLAQPQHF,TGCGCCAGCAGCCAAGGACGGACAGGGCTGGCGCAGCCCCAGCATTTT
TRBD2,.,TRBV11-3,TRBJ2-1,CASSSGGIINEQFF,TGTGCCAGCAGCTCCGGGGGGATCATCAATGAGCAGTTCTTC
.,.,TRBV11-2,TRBJ2-7,CASSLESGVSYEQYF,TGTGCCAGCAGCTTAGAATCCGGGGTCTCCTACGAGCAGTACTTC
.,.,TRBV24-1,TRBJ2-7,CATSARGGRSYEQYF,TGTGCCACCAGTGCCCGAGGAGGTCGCTCCTACGAGCAGTACTTC
.,.,TRBV20-1,TRBJ2-7,CSASDGPYEQYF,TGCAGTGCTAGTGACGGACCCTACGAGCAGTACTTC
.,.,TRBV7-9,TRBJ2-7,CASSLGPTSPTSYEQYF,TGTGCCAGCAGCTTAGGGCCGACTAGTCCCACCTCCTACGAGCAGTACTTC
TRBD1,.,TRBV25-1,TRBJ1-2,CASSENDRAGYTF,TGTGCCAGCAGTGAAAACGACAGGGCTGGCTACACCTTC
TRBD2,once,TRBV7-2,TRBJ2-2,CASSLTRGRGANTGELFF,TGTGCCAGCAGCTTAACTCGCGGGAGGGGGGCAAACACCGGGGAGCTGTTTTTT
.,.,TRBV6-4,TRBJ1-5,CASSDRAYSNQPQHF,TGTGCCAGCAGTGATCGGGCATATAGCAATCAGCCCCAGCATTTT
.,few,TRBV28,TRBJ2-5,CASSFVPSDRSETQYF,TGTGCCAGCAGTTTCGTCCCCTCTGATCGTTCAGAGACCCAGTACTTC
.,.,TRBV18,TRBJ1-1,CASSPRQGGNTEAFF,TGTGCCAGCTCACCAAGGCAGGGAGGGAACACTGAAGCTTTCTTT
.,.,TRBV3-1/TRBV3-2,TRBJ2-2,CASTQGGENGELFF,TGTGCCAGCACCCAGGGGGGGGAAAACGGGGAGCTGTTTTTT
.,.,TRBV6-5,TRBJ1-1,CASRSQGTEAFF,TGTGCCAGCAGGTCCCAGGGCACTGAAGCTTTCTTT
TRBD2,.,TRBV7-6,TRBJ2-1,CASSPTSVYNEQFF,TGTGCCAGCAGCCCGACTAGCGTCTACAATGAGCAGTTCTTC
.,once,TRBV9,TRBJ2-2,CASSATGYTGELFF,TGTGCCAGCAGCGCCACAGGGTACACCGGGGAGCTGTTTTTT
.,.,TRBV19,TRBJ2-7,CASMSRTPYEQYF,TGTGCCAGTATGAGCCGGACCCCCTACGAGCAGTACTTC
.,once,TRBV9,TRBJ2-3,CASSVFSGTEFDTQYF,TGTGCCAGCAGCGTATTCAGTGGGACCGAATTTGATACGCAGTATTTT
.,.,TRBV4-2,TRBJ1-1,CASSQGGGGTEAFF,TGTGCCAGCAGCCAAGGGGGCGGGGGCACTGAAGCTTTCTTT
.,.,TRBV7-9,TRBJ1-3,CASSLESGFGNTIYF,TGTGCCAGCAGCTTAGAATCCGGGTTTGGAAACACCATATATTTT
TRBD2,.,TRBV27,TRBJ2-5,CASRSGGAVSETQYF,TGTGCCAGCAGGAGCGGGGGGGCCGTTTCGGAGACCCAGTACTTC
TRBD1,once,TRBV15,TRBJ2-1,CATSPTGGSYNEQFF,TGTGCCACCAGTCCGACAGGGGGATCCTACAATGAGCAGTTCTTC
.,.,TRBV10-3,TRBJ2-2,CAISESDPMGAGELFF,TGTGCCATCAGTGAGTCCGACCCCATGGGCGCCGGGGAGCTGTTTTTT
TRBD1,.,TRBV15,TRBJ1-5,CATSRDRLPQHF,TGTGCCACCAGCAGGGACAGGCTTCCTCAGCATTTT
TRBD1,.,TRBV19,TRBJ1-2,CATPGNRGSFYTF,TGTGCCACCCCTGGGAACAGGGGTTCTTTCTACACCTTC
TRBD1,.,TRBV4-2,TRBJ2-3,CASRRGGFEADTQYF,TGTGCCAGCAGACGAGGGGGCTTCGAGGCAGATACGCAGTATTTT
.,.,TRBV7-2,TRBJ2-7,CASSLAGAVYEQYF,TGTGCCAGCAGCTTAGCAGGGGCGGTCTACGAGCAGTACTTC
.,.,TRBV12-3/TRBV12-4,TRBJ2-7,CASSFSGYEQYF,TGTGCCAGCAGTTTTTCGGGCTACGAGCAGTACTTC
.,.,TRBV4-2,TRBJ2-7,CASSQAGASSYEQYF,TGTGCCAGCAGCCAAGCGGGGGCCAGCTCCTACGAGCAGTACTTC
.,.,TRBV30,TRBJ2-1,CAWSMVVHNEQFF,TGTGCCTGGAGTATGGTTGTCCACAATGAGCAGTTCTTC
TRBD2,.,TRBV24-1,TRBJ2-2,CATSDLGLAGAGELFF,TGTGCCACCAGTGATTTAGGGCTAGCGGGAGCCGGGGAGCTGTTTTTT
TRBD1,.,TRBV10-3,TRBJ1-5,CAISSGTGAPFGNQPQHF,TGTGCCATCAGTTCCGGGACAGGGGCTCCGTTCGGCAATCAGCCCCAGCATTTT
.,once,TRBV5-4,TRBJ2-5,CASSLITQETQYF,TGTGCCAGCAGCTTAATTACCCAAGAGACCCAGTACTTC
TRBD2,.,TRBV7-9,TRBJ2-7,CAACSGNYEQYF,TGTGCCGCATGTAGCGGGAACTACGAGCAGTACTTC
.,.,TRBV6-4,TRBJ1-1,CASSLYSGTEAFF,TGTGCCAGCAGTCTGTATTCGGGCACTGAAGCTTTCTTT
.,.,TRBV28,TRBJ2-1,CAGGSSYNEQFF,TGTGCCGGGGGCAGCTCCTACAATGAGCAGTTCTTC
.,.,TRBV29-1,TRBJ1-2,CSVDKGRSYTF,TGCAGCGTTGACAAGGGACGGAGCTACACCTTC
.,.,TRBV7-9,TRBJ1-2,CASTPARAGSGYTF,TGTGCCAGCACCCCCGCTCGGGCAGGGAGTGGCTACACCTTC
.,.,TRBV24-1,TRBJ1-1,CATSDPGLTEAFF,TGTGCCACCAGTGATCCCGGGCTCACTGAAGCTTTCTTT
.,.,TRBV24-1,TRBJ1-5,CATSEPGTSGGNQPQHF,TGTGCCACCAGTGAACCGGGGACGTCCGGTGGCAATCAGCCCCAGCATTTT
TRBD2,.,TRBV6-4,TRBJ2-3,CASSDSGGATDTQYF,TGTGCCAGCAGTGACAGCGGGGGGGCCACAGATACGCAGTATTTT
.,once,TRBV30,TRBJ1-2,CAWSVSQGSYGYTF,TGTGCCTGGAGTGTTTCACAGGGTAGTTATGGCTACACCTTC
TRBD1,once,TRBV19,TRBJ1-2,CASSIGTGAPYGYTF,TGTGCCAGTAGTATCGGAACAGGGGCGCCATATGGCTACACCTTC
.,.,TRBV11-2,TRBJ2-3,CASSLDQRGAGDTQYF,TGTGCCAGCAGCTTAGATCAACGGGGGGCCGGGGATACGCAGTATTTT
.,.,TRBV5-6,TRBJ2-5,CASSFGRGQETQYF,TGTGCCAGCAGCTTTGGGCGGGGCCAAGAGACCCAGTACTTC
TRBD1,.,TRBV10-1,TRBJ1-1,CASSSQGAGGNTEAFF,TGCGCCAGCAGTTCCCAGGGGGCCGGGGGTAACACTGAAGCTTTCTTT
.,.,TRBV2,TRBJ1-2,CASSARASYGYTF,TGTGCCAGCAGTGCGAGGGCTTCCTATGGCTACACCTTC
.,once,TRBV7-2,TRBJ2-7,CASSPPTGSYEQYF,TGTGCCAGCAGCCCCCCGACAGGTTCCTACGAGCAGTACTTC
.,.,TRBV3-1/TRBV3-2,TRBJ2-2,CASSFQIYTGELFF,TGTGCCAGCAGCTTTCAGATTTACACCGGGGAGCTGTTTTTT
.,.,TRBV5-6,TRBJ1-2,CASSRDLYGYTF,TGTGCCAGCAGCCGGGACCTCTATGGCTACACCTTC
.,.,TRBV25-1,TRBJ1-6,CASRKGGNSPLHF,TGTGCCAGCAGAAAGGGGGGAAATTCACCCCTCCACTTT
.,.,TRBV7-9,TRBJ1-1,CASGFDRRNTEAFF,TGTGCCAGCGGGTTCGACAGGAGGAACACTGAAGCTTTCTTT
.,.,TRBV12-3/TRBV12-4,TRBJ1-5,CASSLSRIKPQHF,TGTGCCAGCAGTTTAAGTAGGATCAAGCCCCAGCATTTT